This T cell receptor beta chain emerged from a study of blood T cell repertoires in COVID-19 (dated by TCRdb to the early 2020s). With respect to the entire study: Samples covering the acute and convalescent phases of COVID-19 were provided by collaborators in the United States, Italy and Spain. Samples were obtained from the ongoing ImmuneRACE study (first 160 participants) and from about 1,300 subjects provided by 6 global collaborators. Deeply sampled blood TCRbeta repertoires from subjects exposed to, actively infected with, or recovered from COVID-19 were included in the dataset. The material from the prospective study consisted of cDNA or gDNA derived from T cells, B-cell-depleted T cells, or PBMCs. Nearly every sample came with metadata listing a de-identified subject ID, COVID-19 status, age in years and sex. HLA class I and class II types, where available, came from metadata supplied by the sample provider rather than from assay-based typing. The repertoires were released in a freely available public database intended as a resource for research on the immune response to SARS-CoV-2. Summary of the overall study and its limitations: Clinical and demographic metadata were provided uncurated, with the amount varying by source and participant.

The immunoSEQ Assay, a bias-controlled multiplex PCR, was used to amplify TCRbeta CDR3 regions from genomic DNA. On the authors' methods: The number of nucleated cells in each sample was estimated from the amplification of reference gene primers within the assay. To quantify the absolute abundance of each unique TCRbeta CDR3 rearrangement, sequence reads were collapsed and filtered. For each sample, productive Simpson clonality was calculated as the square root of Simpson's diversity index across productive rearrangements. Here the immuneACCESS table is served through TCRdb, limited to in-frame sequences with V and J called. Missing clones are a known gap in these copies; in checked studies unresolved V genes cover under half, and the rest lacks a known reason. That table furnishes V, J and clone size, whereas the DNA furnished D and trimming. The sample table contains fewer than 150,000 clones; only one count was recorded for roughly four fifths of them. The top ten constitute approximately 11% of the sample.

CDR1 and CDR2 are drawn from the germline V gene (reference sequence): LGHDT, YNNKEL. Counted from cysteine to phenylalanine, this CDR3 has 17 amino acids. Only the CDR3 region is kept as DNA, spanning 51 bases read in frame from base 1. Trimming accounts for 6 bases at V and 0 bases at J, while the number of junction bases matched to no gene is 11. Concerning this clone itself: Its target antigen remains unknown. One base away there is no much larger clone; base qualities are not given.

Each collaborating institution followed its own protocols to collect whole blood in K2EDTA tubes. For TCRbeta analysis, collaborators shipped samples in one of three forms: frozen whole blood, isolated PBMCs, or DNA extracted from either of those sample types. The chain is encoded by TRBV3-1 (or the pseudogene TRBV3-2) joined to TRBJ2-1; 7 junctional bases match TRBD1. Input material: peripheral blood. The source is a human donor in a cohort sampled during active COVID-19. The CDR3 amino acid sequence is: CASRGNRGYSSYNEQFF. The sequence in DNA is TGTGCCAGCAGGGGGAACAGGGGTTATAGCTCCTACAATGAGCAGTTCTTC.